The source of this T cell receptor beta chain is a study of Ad26.COV2.S vaccination and SARS-CoV-2 variants. Sample treatment: some 20 received Ad26.COV2.S at low or high dose, single or two shots; roughly 5 received placebo; per-sample allocation not given. Sampling was done on day 63 after the first vaccine or placebo injection. Libraries were prepared by immunoSEQ multiplex PCR; TCRdb keeps only in-frame clonotypes and omits some of them. The sample lists around 300,000 clones; 90% were seen once. Regarding this clone: Its specificity is not known.

Study-wide findings and caveats: Measurement of non-spike TCR breadth gave similar results in vaccine and placebo recipients.

The sequence was obtained from a person aged 18-60 years who received the Ad26.COV2.S COVID-19 vaccine or a placebo. This sample comprised peripheral blood, obtained in a trial of Ad26.COV2.S vaccine versus placebo.

The CDR3 region is CASSQGWLAGSYNEQFF. The CDR3 DNA is TGTGCCAGCAGCCAAGGGTGGCTAGCGGGATCCTACAATGAGCAGTTCTTC. V gene TRBV3-1 (or the pseudogene TRBV3-2) combines with J gene TRBJ2-1, with TRBD2 identical over 9 bases. The CDR3 contains 17 residues. V dropped 1 base and J dropped 1; count of bases not matched to a gene: 5. The germline gives CDR1 LGHDT, CDR2 YNNKEL (reference sequence).